The clone carrying this T cell receptor (beta chain) showed up many times. cDNA synthesis used a TRAV/TRBV-specific primer set for both chains. Both a constant-region primer and a V-primer adapter served to amplify TCRs across approximately 19 PCR cycles. By in vitro transcription, the isolated mRNA was amplified. One entry per CDR3 protein, called by TCRdb with MiXCR from the reads. The table lists 65,000 to 95,000 distinct CDR3 sequences, approximately 20% of them singletons. The sample originates from a study of low-dose radiotherapy and immunotherapy resistance in tumors. On the study more broadly: On an every-two-weeks schedule, patients received intravenous nivolumab 240 mg, along with ipilimumab 1 mg/kg every six weeks. Aspirin was administered orally at 300 mg daily for four cycles, commencing on cycle 1 day 1.

The sample's time point: before trial treatment. As their treatment, donors received nivolumab, ipilimumab, aspirin, low-dose cyclophosphamide and low-dose radiotherapy. This material consisted of PBMCs, taken before treatment. The receptor was derived from a male donor with prostate cancer.

CDR3 in amino acids: CAWSVGLDSRTNYGYTF. The CDR3 DNA is TGTGCCTGGAGTGTGGGCCTGGACAGTAGAACCAACTATGGCTACACCTTC. The chain joins TRBV30 to TRBJ1-2; the D gene is possibly TRBD1 (6 bases). Germline V gene lookup returns CDR1 GTSNPN and CDR2 SVGIG (reference sequence). The CDR3 spans 17 residues. Trimming took 0 bases from V and 2 from J, leaving 19 bases between them.